This T cell receptor (beta chain) came from a study of T cell responses to AZD1222 COVID-19 vaccine. CDR3 length: 13 amino acids. Trimming pared 6 bases from V and 4 bases from J, leaving 12 bases between. CDR1 and CDR2 (germline): LGHDT, YNNKEL (reference sequence). Points on this clone: Antigen unknown.

Libraries were prepared by immunoSEQ multiplex PCR; TCRdb keeps only in-frame clonotypes and omits some of them. The table shows under 130,000 clones, with 85% to 90% occurring only once. General study results and limits: Distributed over spike, vaccine-associated CD4 TCRs predominated at 160-218 and 743-854.

The source material was peripheral blood, sampled 28 days after the second AZD1222 dose. The TCR originated in an adult who received the AZD1222 COVID-19 vaccine. The V gene is TRBV3-1 (or the pseudogene TRBV3-2), the J gene TRBJ1-2; the D gene is possibly TRBD1 (6 bases). The CDR3 loop reads CASSIRGFYGYTF. CDR3 coding DNA: TGTGCCAGCAGTATCAGGGGTTTCTATGGCTACACCTTC.